What follows are 5 T cell receptor beta chains derived from one specimen sequenced in a study of blood T cell repertoires in COVID-19. Assay used: immunoSEQ multiplex PCR; TCRdb lists only in-frame clones, some missing. The table shows approximately 400,000 clones, with roughly 87% occurring only once. The specimen sequenced was PBMCs or T cells enriched from blood (not recorded which). All receptors come from a woman between 50 and 59 years old who had recovered from COVID-19.

The chain has TRBV5-1 and TRBJ1-1; 7 bases line up with TRBD1. Germline V gives CDR1 SGHRS, CDR2 YFSETQ. V gave up 2 bases and J gave up 11 bases; unmatched junction bases: 3. The length of the CDR3 is 11 residues. CDR3 residues: CASSLTGEAFF. CDR3 in DNA: TGCGCCAGCAGCTTAACAGGGGAGGCTTTCTTT.

This chain links TRBV6-5 with TRBJ1-1; possibly TRBD1 for D (5 bases). CDR3 size: 13 residues. The germline CDR1 and CDR2 sequences are MNHEY and SVGAGI. Trimming took 7 bases from V and 4 from J, leaving 13 bases between them. The CDR3 DNA follows: TGTGCCAGCACCGACAGCGTGAGCACTGAAGCTTTCTTT. Translated, it gives CASTDSVSTEAFF.

As to this clone: Other DNA sequences in this sample translate to the same CDR3. The chain links TRBV29-1 to TRBJ1-1; no definite D call. Trimming shortened V by 3 bases and J by 0 bases, and 5 bases separated the two germline ends. The germline gives CDR1 SQVTM, CDR2 ANQGSEA. This CDR3 comprises 12 residues. CDR3 DNA sequence: TGCAGCGTTGACCGGGTGAACACTGAAGCTTTCTTT. It specifies CSVDRVNTEAFF.

The chain has TRBV7-9 and TRBJ2-5; 7 positions match TRBD1. With 3 bases clipped from V and 5 bases from J, the junction kept 12 bases outside the gene matches. The CDR3 has 16 residues. Germline V lookup: CDR1 SEHNR, CDR2 FQNEAQ (reference sequence). This CDR3 is CASSFSDRWSSETQYF. CDR3 sequence (DNA): TGTGCCAGCAGCTTCTCGGACAGGTGGAGTTCGGAGACCCAGTACTTC.

The gene calls are TRBV11-2 and TRBJ1-1; TRBD1 aligns across 10 bases. V lost 2 bases to trimming and J lost 6 bases; unmatched junction nucleotides: 9. In germline, CDR1 is SGHAT, CDR2 FQNNGV. This CDR3 comprises 16 residues. This CDR3 reads CASSLPSGQGLSEAFF. CDR3 bases: TGTGCCAGCAGCTTACCCTCGGGACAGGGGTTGTCTGAAGCTTTCTTT.